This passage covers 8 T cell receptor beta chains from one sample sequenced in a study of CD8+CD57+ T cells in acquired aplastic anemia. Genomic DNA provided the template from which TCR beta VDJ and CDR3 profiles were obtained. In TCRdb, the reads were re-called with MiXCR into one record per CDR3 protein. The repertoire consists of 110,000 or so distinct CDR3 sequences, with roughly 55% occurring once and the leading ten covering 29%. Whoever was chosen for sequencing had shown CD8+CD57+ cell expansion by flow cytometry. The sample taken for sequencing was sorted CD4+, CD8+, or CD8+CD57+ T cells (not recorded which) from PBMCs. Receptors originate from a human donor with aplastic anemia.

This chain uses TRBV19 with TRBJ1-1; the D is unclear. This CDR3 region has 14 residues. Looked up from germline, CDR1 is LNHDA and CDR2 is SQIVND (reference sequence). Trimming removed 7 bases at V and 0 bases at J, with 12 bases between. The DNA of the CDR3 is TGTGCCAGTAAGGACGAACGGGTGAACACTGAAGCTTTCTTT. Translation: CASKDERVNTEAFF.

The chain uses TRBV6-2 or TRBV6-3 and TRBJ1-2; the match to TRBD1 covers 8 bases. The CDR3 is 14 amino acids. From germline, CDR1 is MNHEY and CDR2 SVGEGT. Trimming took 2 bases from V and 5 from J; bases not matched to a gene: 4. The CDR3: CASSYADRVYGYTF. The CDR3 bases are TGTGCCAGCAGTTACGCGGACAGGGTTTATGGCTACACCTTC.

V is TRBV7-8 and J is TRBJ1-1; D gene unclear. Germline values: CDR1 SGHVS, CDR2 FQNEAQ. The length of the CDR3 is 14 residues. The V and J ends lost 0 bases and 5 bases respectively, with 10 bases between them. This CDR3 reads CASSLALRGTEAFF. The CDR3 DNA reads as TGTGCCAGCAGCTTAGCCCTAAGAGGGACTGAAGCTTTCTTT. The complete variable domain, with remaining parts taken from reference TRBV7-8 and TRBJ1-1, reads GAGVSQSPRYKVAKRGQDVALRCDPISGHVSLFWYQQALGQGPEFLTYFQNEAQLDKSGLPSDRFFAERPEGSVSTLKIQRTQQEDSAVYLCASSLALRGTEAFFGQGTRLTVV.

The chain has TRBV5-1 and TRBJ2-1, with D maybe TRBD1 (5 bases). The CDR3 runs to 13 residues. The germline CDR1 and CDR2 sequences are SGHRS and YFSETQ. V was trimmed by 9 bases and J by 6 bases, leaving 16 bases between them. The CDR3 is CATTDIGINEQFF. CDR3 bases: TGCGCCACCACGGACATAGGGATCAATGAGCAGTTCTTC.

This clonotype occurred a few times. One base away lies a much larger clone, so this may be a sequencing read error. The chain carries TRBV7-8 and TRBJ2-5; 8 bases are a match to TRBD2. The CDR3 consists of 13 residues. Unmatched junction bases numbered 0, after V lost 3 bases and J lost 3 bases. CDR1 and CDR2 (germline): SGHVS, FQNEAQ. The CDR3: CASSFSGEETQYF. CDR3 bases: TGTGCCAGCAGCTTTAGCGGGGAAGAGACCCAGTACTTC.

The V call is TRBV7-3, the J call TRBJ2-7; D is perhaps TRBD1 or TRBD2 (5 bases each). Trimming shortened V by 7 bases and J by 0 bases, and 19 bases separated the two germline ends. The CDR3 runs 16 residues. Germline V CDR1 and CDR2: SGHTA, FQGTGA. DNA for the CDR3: TGTGCCAGCAACGGAAAGGGGAGACCATACTCCTACGAGCAGTACTTC. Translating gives CASNGKGRPYSYEQYF.

The CDR3 region has the DNA TGCAGCTTGGGGGGACAGGGGTCCCGAAATGAGCAGTTCTTC. Protein sequence: CSLGGQGSRNEQFF. The V call is TRBV29-1, the J call TRBJ2-1; 10 bases fit TRBD1. CDR1 is SQVTM, CDR2 ANQGSEA, per germline. Trimming took 8 bases from V and 7 from J; bases not matched to a gene: 11. The CDR3 extends over 14 amino acids.

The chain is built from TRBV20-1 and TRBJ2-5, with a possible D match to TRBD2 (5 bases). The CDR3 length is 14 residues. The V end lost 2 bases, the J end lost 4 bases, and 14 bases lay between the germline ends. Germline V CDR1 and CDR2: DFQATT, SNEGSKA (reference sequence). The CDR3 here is CSARYEGASETQYF. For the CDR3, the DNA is TGCAGTGCTAGATATGAGGGCGCCTCAGAGACCCAGTACTTC.